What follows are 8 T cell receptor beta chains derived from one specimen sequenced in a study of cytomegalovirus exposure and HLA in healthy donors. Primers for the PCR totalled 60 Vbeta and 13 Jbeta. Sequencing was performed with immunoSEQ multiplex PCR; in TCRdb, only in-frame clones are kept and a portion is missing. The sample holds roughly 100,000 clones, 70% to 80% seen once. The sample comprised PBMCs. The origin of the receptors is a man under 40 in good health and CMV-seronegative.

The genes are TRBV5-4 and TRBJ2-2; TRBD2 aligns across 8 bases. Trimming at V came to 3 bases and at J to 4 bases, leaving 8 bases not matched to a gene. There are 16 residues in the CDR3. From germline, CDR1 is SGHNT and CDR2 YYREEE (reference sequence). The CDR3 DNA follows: TGTGCCAGCAGCTCCCCAGCGGGGGCGATCACCGGGGAGCTGTTTTTT. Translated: CASSSPAGAITGELFF.

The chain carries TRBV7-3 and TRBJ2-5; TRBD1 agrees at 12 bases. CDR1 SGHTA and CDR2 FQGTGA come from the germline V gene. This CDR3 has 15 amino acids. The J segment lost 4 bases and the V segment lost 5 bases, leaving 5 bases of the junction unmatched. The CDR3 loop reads CASSPGDRGRETQYF. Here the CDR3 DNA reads TGTGCCAGCAGCCCCGGGGACAGGGGGCGAGAGACCCAGTACTTC.

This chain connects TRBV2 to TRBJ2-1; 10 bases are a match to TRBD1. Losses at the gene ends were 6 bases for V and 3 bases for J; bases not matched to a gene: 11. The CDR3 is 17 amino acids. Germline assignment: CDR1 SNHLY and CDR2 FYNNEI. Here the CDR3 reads CASSPLTGGLSYNEQFF. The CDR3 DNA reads TGTGCCAGCAGCCCATTGACAGGGGGCCTTAGCTACAATGAGCAGTTCTTC.

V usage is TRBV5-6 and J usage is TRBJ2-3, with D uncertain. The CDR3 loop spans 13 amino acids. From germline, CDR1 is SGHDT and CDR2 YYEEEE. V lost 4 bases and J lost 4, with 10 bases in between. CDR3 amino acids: CASSDVTSDTQYF. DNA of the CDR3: TGTGCCAGCAGCGATGTGACTTCAGATACGCAGTATTTT.

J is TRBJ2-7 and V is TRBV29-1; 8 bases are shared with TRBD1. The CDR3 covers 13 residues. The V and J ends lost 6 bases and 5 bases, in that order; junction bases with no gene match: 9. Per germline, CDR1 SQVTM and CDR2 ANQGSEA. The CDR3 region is CSVSGTGLNEQYF. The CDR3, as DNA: TGCAGCGTCTCAGGGACAGGCCTTAACGAGCAGTACTTC.

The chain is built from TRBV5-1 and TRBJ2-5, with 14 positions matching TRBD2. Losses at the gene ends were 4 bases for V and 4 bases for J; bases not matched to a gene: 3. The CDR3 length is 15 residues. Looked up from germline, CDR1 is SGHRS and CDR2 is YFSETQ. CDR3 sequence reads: CASSAGTSGRETQYF. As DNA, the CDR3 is TGCGCCAGCAGCGCGGGGACTAGCGGGAGAGAGACCCAGTACTTC.

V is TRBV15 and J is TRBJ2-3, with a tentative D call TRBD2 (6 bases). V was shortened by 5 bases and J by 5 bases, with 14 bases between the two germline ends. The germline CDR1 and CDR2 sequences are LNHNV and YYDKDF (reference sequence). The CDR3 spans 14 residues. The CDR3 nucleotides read TGTGCCACCAGCGTCGAAATTAGCGGAGATACGCAGTATTTT. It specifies CATSVEISGDTQYF.

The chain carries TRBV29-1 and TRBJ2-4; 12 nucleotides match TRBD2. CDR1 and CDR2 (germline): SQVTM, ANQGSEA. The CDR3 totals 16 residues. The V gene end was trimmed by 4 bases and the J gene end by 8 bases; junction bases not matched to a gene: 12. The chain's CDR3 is CSVVGLSSGGAYIQYF. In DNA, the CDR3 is TGCAGCGTTGTTGGATTGTCTAGCGGGGGGGCATACATTCAGTACTTC.